This T cell receptor beta chain was recorded in a study of blood T cells in healthy people across ages. Trimming stripped 5 bases from V and 7 bases from J, with 14 bases between. This CDR3 is 12 amino acids long. Germline V gives CDR1 DFQATT, CDR2 SNEGSKA (reference sequence). A second PCR of 7 to 11 cycles used a sample-barcoded 5' primer and a J-beta primer mix. TCRdb re-analysed the 5' RACE reads in MiXCR, keeping a single row per CDR3 protein. This table holds roughly 1.7 million distinct CDR3 sequences, about 31% found once. Sequenced input: blood. The source is a woman in her twenties or thirties in good health. The chain recombines TRBV20-1 with TRBJ1-1; TRBD1 might be the D (5 bases). The CDR3 nucleotides are TGCAGTGCTCCCACCGACAGCCTTGAAGCTTTCTTT. It is translated as CSAPTDSLEAFF.